This T cell receptor beta chain appears in the sequencing data of a study of blood T cell repertoires in COVID-19. The CDR3 is 15 residues long. Trimming at V came to 4 bases and at J to 3 bases, leaving 9 bases not matched to a gene. The germline V gene encodes CDR1 SGHRS and CDR2 YFSETQ. TCRdb keeps only in-frame clones here, not all; method: immunoSEQ multiplex PCR. The repertoire holds 90,000 to 100,000 clones, with 75% to 85% as singletons. This receptor was identified in a man in his sixties with acute or convalescent COVID-19. The chain joins TRBV5-1 to TRBJ1-2, with TRBD1 matching over 7 bases. Sequenced input: peripheral blood. CDR3 protein: CASSADRVNDYGYTF. In DNA form, the CDR3 reads TGCGCCAGCAGCGCAGACAGGGTAAATGACTATGGCTACACCTTC.